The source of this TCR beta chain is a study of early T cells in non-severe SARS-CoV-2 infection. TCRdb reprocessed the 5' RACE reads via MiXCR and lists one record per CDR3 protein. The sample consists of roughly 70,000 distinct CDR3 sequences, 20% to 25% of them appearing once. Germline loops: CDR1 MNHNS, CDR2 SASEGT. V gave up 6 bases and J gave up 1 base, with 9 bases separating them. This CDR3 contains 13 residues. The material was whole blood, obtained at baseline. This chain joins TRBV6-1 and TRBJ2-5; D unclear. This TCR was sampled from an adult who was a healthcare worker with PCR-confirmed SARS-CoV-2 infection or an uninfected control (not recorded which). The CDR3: CASRAPSQETQYF. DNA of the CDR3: TGTGCCAGCAGGGCGCCCTCCCAAGAGACCCAGTACTTC.